Following are 25 T cell receptor beta chains from one sample sequenced in a study of shared clonotypes between healthy human individuals. TCRdb keeps only in-frame clones here, not all; method: immunoSEQ multiplex PCR. In the table there are around 700,000 clones, approximately 75% of which are singletons. Sequencing input: memory CD4+ T cells sorted from blood. Subset noted: CD45RA-negative fraction. Source of these receptors: a woman younger than 45 in good health.

The V gene is TRBV14, the J gene TRBJ2-3, with TRBD1 matching 9 bases. Germline V CDR1 and CDR2: SGHDN, FVKESK. The CDR3 runs to 17 residues. Germline trimming cut 1 base from V and 6 bases from J; bases unmatched to any gene: 11. This chain's CDR3 is CASSQGAGTGIMDTQYF. The CDR3 region has the DNA TGTGCCAGCAGCCAAGGTGCAGGGACAGGGATTATGGATACGCAGTATTTT.

The rearrangement uses TRBV19 and TRBJ2-7; tentative D call: TRBD1 (6 bases). The length of the CDR3 is 15 residues. The V gene's germline CDR1 is LNHDA and CDR2 SQIVND (reference sequence). Trimming removed 4 bases from V and 4 bases from J, with 17 bases in between. CDR3 sequence (DNA): TGTGCCAGTAGTACTCAACAGGGCGCAGGATACGAGCAGTACTTC. Its protein product is CASSTQQGAGYEQYF.

The chain employs TRBV15 and TRBJ2-3; D uncertain. This CDR3 contains 16 residues. V was trimmed by 3 bases and J by 1 base, leaving 14 bases between them. The germline V gene encodes CDR1 LNHNV and CDR2 YYDKDF (reference sequence). The DNA for the CDR3 is TGTGCCACCAGCAGGCGAACCCAACGGGGCACAGATACGCAGTATTTT. Amino acids: CATSRRTQRGTDTQYF.

This clone turned up a few times. The chain carries TRBV2 and TRBJ2-5, with a weak D call TRBD2 (6 bases). Germline assignment: CDR1 SNHLY and CDR2 FYNNEI. Trimming removed 8 bases at V and 6 bases at J, with 16 bases between. The CDR3 is made up of 13 amino acids. Written as DNA, the CDR3 is TGTGCCAGCGCAGAGGGACTTTACAAGACCCAGTACTTC. Encoded protein: CASAEGLYKTQYF.

The V and J genes are TRBV6-5 and TRBJ2-3; D remains ambiguous. The CDR3 totals 13 residues. The V end was cut by 6 bases, the J end by 1 base, with 8 bases between. The germline V gene encodes CDR1 MNHEY and CDR2 SVGAGI. The CDR3 sequence is CASSWSGTDTQYF. CDR3 DNA sequence: TGTGCCAGCAGCTGGAGTGGCACAGATACGCAGTATTTT.

The chain recombines TRBV2 with TRBJ1-4, with no clear D. Germline CDR1 and CDR2: SNHLY and FYNNEI. Trimming pared 0 bases from V and 4 bases from J, leaving 12 bases between. The CDR3 contains 16 residues. In DNA, the CDR3 is TGTGCCAGCAGTGAAGCGCTTCGGACCGGTAATGAAAAACTGTTTTTT. Translating gives CASSEALRTGNEKLFF.

The sample holds many counts of this clone. The same CDR3 can be traced to other DNA sequences in this sample. V usage is TRBV5-1 and J usage is TRBJ2-7; D might be TRBD2 (6 bases). Germline values: CDR1 SGHRS, CDR2 YFSETQ. Trimming took 7 bases from V and 5 from J, leaving 19 bases between them. This CDR3 is built from 14 residues. The CDR3 nucleotides read TGCGCCAGCGCTGAACGCGGGACGGGCAACGAGCAGTACTTC. The encoded protein is CASAERGTGNEQYF.

In this sample, this clone turned up once. The chain combines TRBV28 with TRBJ2-1; the match to TRBD2 covers 8 bases. CDR1 and CDR2 (germline): MDHEN, SYDVKM. J lost 6 bases, V lost 6 bases, and 7 bases had no gene match. The length of the CDR3 is 14 residues. The CDR3 reads CASRTHSGVNEQFF. The CDR3 coding sequence is TGTGCCAGCAGGACTCATAGCGGGGTCAATGAGCAGTTCTTC.

V is TRBV28 and J is TRBJ1-3; 8 bases line up with TRBD1. The CDR3 runs 15 residues. The V and J ends lost 6 bases and 4 bases, in that order; junction bases with no gene match: 8. The V gene's germline CDR1 is MDHEN and CDR2 SYDVKM. Here the CDR3 reads CASRNTGTGGNTIYF. CDR3 sequence (DNA): TGTGCCAGCAGAAATACCGGGACAGGAGGAAACACCATATATTTT.

The rearrangement links TRBV5-1 to TRBJ1-4, with 10 bases that match TRBD1. V trimming: 3 bases; J trimming: 5 bases; junction bases outside the gene matches: 1. CDR3 length: 14 amino acids. Germline loops: CDR1 SGHRS, CDR2 YFSETQ. The CDR3 region has the DNA TGCGCCAGCAGCTCGGGACAGGGGAATGAAAAACTGTTTTTT. This encodes CASSSGQGNEKLFF.

Only one count was recorded for this clone. The V and J genes are TRBV5-1 and TRBJ2-1, with a tentative D call TRBD2 (6 bases). The CDR3 sequence is 16 residues long. V dropped 0 bases and J dropped 5 bases, with 15 bases sitting between them. Germline CDR1 and CDR2: SGHRS and YFSETQ. CDR3 nucleotides: TGCGCCAGCAGCTTGGCCTGGAGTAGCGGACACAATGAGCAGTTCTTC. Encoded protein: CASSLAWSSGHNEQFF.

The V call is TRBV19, the J call TRBJ1-3, with a tentative D call TRBD1 (5 bases). The CDR3 has 14 residues. V was trimmed by 6 bases and J by 2 bases, leaving 11 bases between them. Per the germline V gene, CDR1 is LNHDA and CDR2 is SQIVND (reference sequence). DNA of the CDR3: TGTGCCAGTAGGTACCAGGGAGCTGGAAACACCATATATTTT. Protein product: CASRYQGAGNTIYF.

The chain has TRBV5-1 and TRBJ1-2; 8 nucleotides line up with TRBD1. The CDR3 covers 15 residues. Germline values: CDR1 SGHRS, CDR2 YFSETQ. J gave up 8 bases and V 0 bases, and 9 bases lay outside the gene matches. In DNA, the CDR3 is TGCGCCAGCAGCTTGGTGGCAGGGGGCGCGGGAGGCTACACCTTC. This codes for CASSLVAGGAGGYTF.

The genes are TRBV7-9 and TRBJ1-2; 7 nucleotides agree with TRBD1. From germline, CDR1 is SEHNR and CDR2 FQNEAQ (reference sequence). CDR3 size: 14 residues. V lost 4 bases, J lost 8 bases, and 10 bases stayed unmatched. For the CDR3, the DNA is TGTGCCAGCAGCTCCGGGACAGCCTCCTGGGGCTACACCTTC. This encodes CASSSGTASWGYTF. Combining the CDR3 with reference TRBV7-9 and TRBJ1-2 gives the whole variable domain DTGVSQNPRHKITKRGQNVTFRCDPISEHNRLYWYRQTLGQGPEFLTYFQNEAQLEKSRLLSDRFSAERPKGSFSTLEIQRTEQGDSAMYLCASSSGTASWGYTFGSGTRLTVV.

The chain couples TRBV4-2 to TRBJ1-5, with D possibly being TRBD1 (6 bases). Germline CDR1 reads LGHNA; CDR2 reads YNFKEQ. Trimming removed 3 bases at V and 5 bases at J, with 14 bases between. The CDR3 consists of 15 residues. DNA for the CDR3: TGTGCCAGCAGCCAGGGTGGGACACGGGATCAGCCCCAGCATTTT. Translated, it gives CASSQGGTRDQPQHF.

The rearrangement links TRBV28 to TRBJ2-2; 7 nucleotides align to TRBD1. The V gene's germline CDR1 is MDHEN and CDR2 SYDVKM. The CDR3 covers 15 residues. The ends lost 6 bases at V and 3 bases at J; junction bases unmatched: 7. The CDR3 region is CASSFKGGYTGELFF. CDR3 nucleotides: TGTGCCAGCAGCTTCAAAGGGGGCTACACCGGGGAGCTGTTTTTT.

The J gene is TRBJ1-5, the V gene TRBV4-1; TRBD1 is a possible D gene (6 bases). CDR1 is MGHRA and CDR2 is YSYEKL in the germline V gene. The CDR3 contains 16 residues. V dropped 3 bases and J dropped 6 bases, with 18 bases sitting between them. Here the CDR3 reads CASSQFSGVASQPQHF. The CDR3 DNA sequence: TGCGCCAGCAGCCAGTTCTCAGGGGTCGCGAGTCAGCCCCAGCATTTT.

The chain carries TRBV15 and TRBJ2-1; D is undetermined. The V gene lost 0 bases and the J gene lost 9 bases, with 12 bases spanning the gap. The CDR3 sequence is 14 residues long. Germline-derived CDR1 and CDR2 are LNHNV and YYDKDF (reference sequence). In DNA, the CDR3 is TGTGCCACCAGCAGAGATCTCACAGAGCGTGAGCAGTTCTTC. Its translation: CATSRDLTEREQFF.

This chain joins TRBV6-1 and TRBJ1-2; a possible D gene is TRBD1 (6 bases). Germline V gene data show CDR1 as MNHNS and CDR2 as SASEGT. This CDR3 has 14 residues. V was pared by 6 bases and J by 6 bases, with 17 bases between. CDR3 DNA sequence: TGTGCCAGCAGCGCCCCAGCAGGGGTTCATGGCTACACCTTC. Translation gives CASSAPAGVHGYTF.

On this clone itself: This CDR3 is also generated by other DNA sequences in the sample. The chain uses TRBV27 and TRBJ2-7, with TRBD1 identical over 7 bases. The CDR3 extends over 11 amino acids. The V segment lost 8 bases and the J segment 3 bases; nucleotides outside the gene matches: 1. CDR1 MNHEY and CDR2 SMNVEV come from the germline V gene (reference sequence). This chain's CDR3 is CASRDSYEQYF. The CDR3 DNA is TGTGCCAGCCGGGACAGCTACGAGCAGTACTTC.

The genes are TRBV5-1 and TRBJ2-5, with 9 bases fitting TRBD1. The V gene's germline CDR1 is SGHRS and CDR2 YFSETQ. The CDR3 is 14 amino acids. V dropped 2 bases and J dropped 6; count of bases not matched to a gene: 5. DNA of the CDR3: TGCGCCAGCAGCTTCGGGACAGGGAGACAGACCCAGTACTTC. This sequence encodes CASSFGTGRQTQYF.

The V call is TRBV19, the J call TRBJ2-5, with a weak D call TRBD2 (6 bases). Germline V gives CDR1 LNHDA, CDR2 SQIVND (reference sequence). CDR3 length: 16 amino acids. Between the trimmed V and J ends, which lost 7 bases and 5 bases, there was a span of 23 bases. The CDR3 region has the DNA TGTGCCAGTACCTCAAGGTGGGACTCAGGTCCGGAGACCCAGTACTTC. Amino acid sequence: CASTSRWDSGPETQYF.

The rearrangement links TRBV7-9 to TRBJ2-3; TRBD1 agrees at 7 bases. The CDR3 has 17 residues. V trimming: 1 base; J trimming: 3 bases; junction bases outside the gene matches: 10. The germline CDR1 and CDR2 sequences are SEHNR and FQNEAQ (reference sequence). CDR3 in DNA: TGTGCCAGCAGCTTAGTACGCGAGACAGGGTTGACAGATACGCAGTATTTT. Translating gives CASSLVRETGLTDTQYF.

The V gene is TRBV5-4, the J gene TRBJ2-4, with 8 bases that match TRBD2. The CDR3 has 14 amino acids. After removal of 4 bases from V and 9 bases from J, the junction contained 9 bases not matched to a gene. Germline lookup yields CDR1 SGHNT and CDR2 YYREEE (reference sequence). CDR3 DNA: TGTGCCAGCAGCCAAGAAGGGCTAGCGGGCATTCAGTACTTC. Amino acids: CASSQEGLAGIQYF.

The gene calls are TRBV28 and TRBJ1-1; weak D call: TRBD1 (5 bases). Trimming removed 6 bases at V and 0 bases at J, with 8 bases between. The CDR3 has 13 amino acids. The V gene's germline CDR1 is MDHEN and CDR2 SYDVKM. CDR3 nucleotides: TGTGCCAGCAGCCCGGGACTGAACACTGAAGCTTTCTTT. Its translation is CASSPGLNTEAFF.